There are a few counts of the clone carrying this T cell receptor (beta chain). Trimming cost V 1 base and J 2 bases, with 5 bases left between them. This CDR3 comprises 13 residues. The germline V gene has CDR1 MNHEY and CDR2 SVGAGI. This entry comes from a study of T cell responses to AZD1222 COVID-19 vaccine. TCRdb keeps only in-frame clones here, not all; method: immunoSEQ multiplex PCR. The top ten clones hold 2.5% to 3.5% of a sample with 110,000 to 150,000 clones, 88% of them seen once. The source material was peripheral blood, sampled 28 days after the second AZD1222 dose. The chain combines TRBV6-5 with TRBJ1-1, with D hard to call. This TCR was sampled from an adult who received the AZD1222 COVID-19 vaccine. The CDR3 is CASSYWQNTEAFF. In nucleotides, the CDR3 is TGTGCCAGCAGTTACTGGCAAAACACTGAAGCTTTCTTT.